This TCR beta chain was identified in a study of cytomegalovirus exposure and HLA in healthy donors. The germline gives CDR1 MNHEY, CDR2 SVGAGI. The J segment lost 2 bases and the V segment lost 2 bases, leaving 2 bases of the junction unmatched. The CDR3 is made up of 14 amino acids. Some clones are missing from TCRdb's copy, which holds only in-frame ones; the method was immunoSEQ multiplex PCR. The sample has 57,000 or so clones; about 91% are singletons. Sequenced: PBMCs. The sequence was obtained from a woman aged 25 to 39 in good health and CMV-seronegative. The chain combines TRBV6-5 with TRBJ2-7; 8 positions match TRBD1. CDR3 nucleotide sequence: TGTGCCAGCAGTTACGGACAGGGAGCCTACGAGCAGTACTTC. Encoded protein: CASSYGQGAYEQYF.